This T cell receptor (beta chain) was identified during a study of identical twins' blood T cells. Background on the study: Approximately 50 million reads covered about six alpha-chain and about six beta-chain libraries.

A single record per CDR3 protein comes from TCRdb applying MiXCR to the 5' RACE reads. This table holds fewer than 450,000 distinct CDR3 sequences, 28% found once. This clonotype occurred a few times. What it recognizes is unknown. The germline V and J ends were trimmed by 0 bases and 12 bases, with 21 bases remaining between them. The CDR3 has 15 residues. CDR1 is SQVTM, CDR2 ANQGSEA, per germline. Study-wide points: Each donor's most abundant TCRbeta clonotypes shared more CDR3 sequences with her twin than unrelated donors.

The receptor was isolated from a woman between 18 and 50 years old in good health. The V and J genes are TRBV29-1 and TRBJ2-1, with a weak D call TRBD2 (6 bases). The sample consisted of PBMCs. The CDR3 DNA reads TGCAGCGTTGAAGATCTGAGGACCCTCAGGCGGGGGCAGTTCTTC. As protein: CSVEDLRTLRRGQFF.